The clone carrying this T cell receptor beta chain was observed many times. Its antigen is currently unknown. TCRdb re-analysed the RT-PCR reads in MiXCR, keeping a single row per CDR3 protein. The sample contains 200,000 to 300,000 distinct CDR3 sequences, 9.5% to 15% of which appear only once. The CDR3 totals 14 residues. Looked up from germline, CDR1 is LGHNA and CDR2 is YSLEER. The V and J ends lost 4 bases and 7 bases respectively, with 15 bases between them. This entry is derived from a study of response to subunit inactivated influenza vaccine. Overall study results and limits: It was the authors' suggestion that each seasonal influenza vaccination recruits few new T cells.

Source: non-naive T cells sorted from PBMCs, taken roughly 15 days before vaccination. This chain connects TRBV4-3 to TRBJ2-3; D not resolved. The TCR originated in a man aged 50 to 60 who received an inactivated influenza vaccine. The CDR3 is CASSLHGQRNTQYF. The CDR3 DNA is TGCGCCAGCAGCCTACATGGTCAGAGAAATACGCAGTATTTT.